The clone carrying this TCR beta chain occurred many times. This sample was taken from a study of T cells after yellow fever vaccination. Study overall: Cell sorting separated EM, EMRA, CM and Tscm memory subsets by CD3, CD45RA, CCR7 and CD95.

Findings and caveats of the study: Post-booster samples contained most primary-vaccination clones (about 95% CD4, less than 90% CD8).

V was pared by 3 bases and J by 3 bases, with 4 bases of the junction left unmatched. Germline CDR1 LGHDT, CDR2 YNNKEL (reference sequence). The length of the CDR3 is 14 residues. Each CDR3 protein is one row after TCRdb ran MiXCR on the 5' RACE reads. The table has over 35,000 distinct CDR3 sequences, more than 6% seen once. The sequencing here drew on PBMCs, either bulk or a sorted T-cell subset (CD4+, CD8+, memory, or dextramer-sorted; not recorded which), taken 45 days after the yellow fever booster vaccination. This TCR came from a man under 40 who received the YFV17D yellow fever vaccine. The chain recombines TRBV3-1 with TRBJ2-5; 7 bases are a match to TRBD1. In nucleotides, the CDR3 is TGTGCCAGCAGCCACCCGACAGGGAAAGAGACCCAGTACTTC. It yields the protein CASSHPTGKETQYF.